This T cell receptor (beta chain) was retrieved from a study of PD-L1 blockade in urothelial cancer. The CDR3 has 14 residues. Germline CDR1 reads SNHLY; CDR2 reads FYNNEI. The J segment lost 6 bases and the V segment lost 8 bases, leaving 7 bases of the junction unmatched. TCRdb keeps only in-frame clones here, not all; method: immunoSEQ multiplex PCR. The sample records about 72,000 clones, around 84% being singletons. This specimen was PBMCs, taken around atezolizumab (anti-PD-L1) treatment. The clonotype originates from a man in his 70s with urothelial cancer. The chain has TRBV2 and TRBJ1-2; 12 bases are shared with TRBD1. This chain's CDR3 is CASAGTGGANGYTF. The CDR3 nucleotides are TGTGCCAGCGCCGGGACAGGGGGCGCGAATGGCTACACCTTC.